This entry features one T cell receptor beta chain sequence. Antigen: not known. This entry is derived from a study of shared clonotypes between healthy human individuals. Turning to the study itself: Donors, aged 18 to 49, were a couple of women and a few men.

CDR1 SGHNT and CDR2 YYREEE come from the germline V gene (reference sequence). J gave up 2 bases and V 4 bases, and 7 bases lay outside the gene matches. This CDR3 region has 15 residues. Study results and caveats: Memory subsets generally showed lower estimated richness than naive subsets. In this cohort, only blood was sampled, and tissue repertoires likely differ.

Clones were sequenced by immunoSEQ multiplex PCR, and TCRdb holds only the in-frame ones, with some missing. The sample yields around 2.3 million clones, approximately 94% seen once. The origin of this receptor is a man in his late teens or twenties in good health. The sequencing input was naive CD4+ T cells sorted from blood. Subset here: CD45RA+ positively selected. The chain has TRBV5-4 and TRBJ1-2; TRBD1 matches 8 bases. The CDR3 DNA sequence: TGTGCCAGCAGCCTGGGGGCAGGGGGCAACTATGGCTACACCTTC. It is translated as CASSLGAGGNYGYTF.